The 3 T cell receptor beta chains below were found in one sample sequenced in a study of cytomegalovirus exposure and HLA in healthy donors. The PCR employed 60 Vbeta primers together with 13 Jbeta primers. Repertoires were generated with immunoSEQ multiplex PCR, while TCRdb's copy carries only in-frame clones and drops some. The repertoire holds 250,000 to 350,000 clones, with roughly 90% as singletons. The specimen was PBMCs. These receptors were collected from a middle-aged man in good health and CMV-seropositive.

This rearrangement joins TRBV6-6 to TRBJ2-7, with 9 bases fitting TRBD1. Germline trimming cut 0 bases from V and 0 bases from J; bases unmatched to any gene: 3. Looked up from germline, CDR1 is MNHNY and CDR2 is SVGAGI (reference sequence). CDR3 length: 16 amino acids. The CDR3 region is CASSYSDRGASYEQYF. For the CDR3, the DNA is TGTGCCAGCAGTTACTCGGACAGGGGCGCCTCCTACGAGCAGTACTTC.

The J gene is TRBJ2-7, the V gene TRBV11-2, with D unresolved. This CDR3 region has 11 residues. Trimming removed 2 bases at V and 6 bases at J, with 5 bases between. The germline V gene has CDR1 SGHAT and CDR2 FQNNGV. This CDR3 is CASSLPSEQYF. CDR3 DNA sequence: TGTGCCAGCAGCTTACCATCCGAGCAGTACTTC.

The gene calls are TRBV28 and TRBJ1-4; possibly TRBD1 for D (5 bases). CDR3 size: 18 residues. Germline-derived CDR1 and CDR2 are MDHEN and SYDVKM. The V end was cut by 4 bases, the J end by 0 bases, with 18 bases between. CDR3 amino acids: CASSWVTDQPTTNEKLFF. The CDR3 region has the DNA TGTGCCAGCAGTTGGGTGACAGATCAACCGACAACTAATGAAAAACTGTTTTTT.